This T cell receptor (beta chain) originates from a study of cytomegalovirus exposure and HLA in healthy donors. Study details: Assignment to the Caucasian-associated ancestry cluster applied to more than 75% of the approximately 400 genotyped donors.

Remarks on this clone: Its specificity is not known.

Researchers ran the PCR with 60 Vbeta and 13 Jbeta primers. Assay used: immunoSEQ multiplex PCR; TCRdb lists only in-frame clones, some missing. The sample includes roughly 150,000 clones, 80% to 85% of them seen just once. Study-wide results and caveats: TCR beta V- and J-gene trimming, according to a later analysis, was linked to a missense DCLRE1C variant. Analysis was performed later, and it showed HLA-associated TCR beta chains to be more clonally expanded than equally common others. There were some V segments, including TRBV6-2 and TRBV6-3, excluded as indistinguishable.

This CDR3 is built from 16 residues. V was cut by 3 bases and J by 1 base, with 13 bases left in between. The germline V gene encodes CDR1 MNHEY and CDR2 SMNVEV (reference sequence). The TCR comes from a boy aged 2 to 9 in good health and CMV-seronegative. Sequencing input: PBMCs. The chain recombines TRBV27 with TRBJ2-4; no clear D gene. CDR3 nucleotides: TGTGCCAGCAGTTTTATTACCCTAGGTGCCAAAAACATTCAGTACTTC. It yields the protein CASSFITLGAKNIQYF.